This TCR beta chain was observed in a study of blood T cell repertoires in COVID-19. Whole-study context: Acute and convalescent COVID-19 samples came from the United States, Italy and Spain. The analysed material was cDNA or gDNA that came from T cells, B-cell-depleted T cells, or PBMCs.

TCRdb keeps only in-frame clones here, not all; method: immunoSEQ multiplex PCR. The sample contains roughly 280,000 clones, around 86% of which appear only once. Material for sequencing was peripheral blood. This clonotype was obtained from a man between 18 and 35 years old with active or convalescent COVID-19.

The CDR3 coding sequence is TGTGCCAGCAGCTTATTGCAGTTAGAGACCCAGTACTTC. Amino acids: CASSLLQLETQYF. The chain employs TRBV7-2 and TRBJ2-5; no firm D call. The germline V gene encodes CDR1 SGHTA and CDR2 FQGNSA. Trimming removed 2 bases at V and 4 bases at J, with 8 bases between. The CDR3 extends over 13 amino acids.